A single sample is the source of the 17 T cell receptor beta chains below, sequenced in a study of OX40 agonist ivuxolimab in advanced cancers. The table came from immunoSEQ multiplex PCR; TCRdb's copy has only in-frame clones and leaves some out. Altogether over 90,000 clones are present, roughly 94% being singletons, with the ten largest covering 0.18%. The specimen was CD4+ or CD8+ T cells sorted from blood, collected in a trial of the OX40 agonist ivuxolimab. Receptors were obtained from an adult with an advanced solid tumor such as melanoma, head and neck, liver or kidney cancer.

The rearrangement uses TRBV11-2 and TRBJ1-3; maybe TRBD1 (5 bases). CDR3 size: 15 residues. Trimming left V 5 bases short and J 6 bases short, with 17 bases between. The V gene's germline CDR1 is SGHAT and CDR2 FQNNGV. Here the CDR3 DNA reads TGTGCCAGCAGCAAGATCCCGGGACGACTAAACACCATATATTTT. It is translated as CASSKIPGRLNTIYF.

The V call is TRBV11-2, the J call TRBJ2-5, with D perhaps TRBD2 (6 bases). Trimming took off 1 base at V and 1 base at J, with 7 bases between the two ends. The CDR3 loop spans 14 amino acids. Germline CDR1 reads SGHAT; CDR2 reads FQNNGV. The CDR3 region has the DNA TGTGCCAGCAGCTTAGCCGGGGGCCAAGAGACCCAGTACTTC. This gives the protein CASSLAGGQETQYF.

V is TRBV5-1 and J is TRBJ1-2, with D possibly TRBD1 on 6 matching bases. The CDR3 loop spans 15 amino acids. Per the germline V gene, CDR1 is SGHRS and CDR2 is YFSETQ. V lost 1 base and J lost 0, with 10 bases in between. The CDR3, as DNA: TGCGCCAGCAGCTTGTCGGCAGGGGCTAACTATGGCTACACCTTC. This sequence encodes CASSLSAGANYGYTF.

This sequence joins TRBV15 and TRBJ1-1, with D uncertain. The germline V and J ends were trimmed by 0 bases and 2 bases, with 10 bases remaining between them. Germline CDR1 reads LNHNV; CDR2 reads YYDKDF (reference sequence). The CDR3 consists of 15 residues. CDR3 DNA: TGTGCCACCAGCAGAGATTTTGGGGTAAACACTGAAGCTTTCTTT. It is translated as CATSRDFGVNTEAFF.

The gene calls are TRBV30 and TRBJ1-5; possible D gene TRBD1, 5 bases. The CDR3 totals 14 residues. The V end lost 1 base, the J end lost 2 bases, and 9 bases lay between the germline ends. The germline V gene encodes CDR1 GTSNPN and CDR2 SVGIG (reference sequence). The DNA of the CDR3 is TGTGCCTGGAGTGGCCCGGGGGGCAATCAGCCCCAGCATTTT. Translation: CAWSGPGGNQPQHF.

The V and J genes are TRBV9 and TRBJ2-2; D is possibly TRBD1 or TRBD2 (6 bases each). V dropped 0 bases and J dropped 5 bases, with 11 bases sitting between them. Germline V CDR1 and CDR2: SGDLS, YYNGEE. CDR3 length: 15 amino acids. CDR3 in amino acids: CASSVEVGGTGELFF. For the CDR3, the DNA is TGTGCCAGCAGCGTAGAGGTAGGGGGGACCGGGGAGCTGTTTTTT.

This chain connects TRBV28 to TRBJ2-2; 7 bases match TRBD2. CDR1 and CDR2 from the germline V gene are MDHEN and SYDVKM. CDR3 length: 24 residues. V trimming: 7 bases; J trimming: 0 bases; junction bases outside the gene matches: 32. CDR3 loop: CASTSTRDWRVTAAGATNTGELFF. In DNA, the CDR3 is TGTGCCAGCACCTCAACCCGGGACTGGCGTGTGACGGCGGCGGGAGCCACGAACACCGGGGAGCTGTTTTTT.

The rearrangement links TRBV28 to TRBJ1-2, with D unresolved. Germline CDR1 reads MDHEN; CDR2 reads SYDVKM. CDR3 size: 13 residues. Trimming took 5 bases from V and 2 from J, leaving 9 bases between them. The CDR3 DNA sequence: TGTGCCAGCAGTCGGACGGGAAACTATGGCTACACCTTC. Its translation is CASSRTGNYGYTF.

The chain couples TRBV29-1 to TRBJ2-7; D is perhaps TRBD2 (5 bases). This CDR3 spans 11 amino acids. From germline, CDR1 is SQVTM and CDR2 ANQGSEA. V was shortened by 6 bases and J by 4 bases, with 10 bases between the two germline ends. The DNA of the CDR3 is TGCAGCGTGAGGGATCAGTACGAGCAGTACTTC. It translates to CSVRDQYEQYF.

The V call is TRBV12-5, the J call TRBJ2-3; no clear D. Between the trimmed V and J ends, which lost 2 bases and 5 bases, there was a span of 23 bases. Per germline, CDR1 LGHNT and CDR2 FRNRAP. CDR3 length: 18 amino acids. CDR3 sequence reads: CASGLPLPGGWSIDTQYF. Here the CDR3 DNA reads TGTGCTAGTGGTTTGCCTCTCCCAGGCGGCTGGTCTATAGATACGCAGTATTTT.

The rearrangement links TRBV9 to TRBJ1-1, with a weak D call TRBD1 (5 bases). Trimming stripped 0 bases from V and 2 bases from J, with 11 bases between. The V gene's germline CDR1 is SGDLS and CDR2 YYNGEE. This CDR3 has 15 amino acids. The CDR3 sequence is CASSVAGRVNTEAFF. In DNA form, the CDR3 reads TGTGCCAGCAGCGTAGCTGGCAGGGTTAACACTGAAGCTTTCTTT.

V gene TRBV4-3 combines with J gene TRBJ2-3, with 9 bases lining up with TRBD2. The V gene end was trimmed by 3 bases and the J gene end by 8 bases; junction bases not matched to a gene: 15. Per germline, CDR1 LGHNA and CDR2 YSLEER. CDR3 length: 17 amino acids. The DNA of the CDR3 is TGCGCCAGCAGCCACCCCTCCGCGGGAGGGGCGACCGGTACGCAGTATTTT. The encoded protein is CASSHPSAGGATGTQYF.

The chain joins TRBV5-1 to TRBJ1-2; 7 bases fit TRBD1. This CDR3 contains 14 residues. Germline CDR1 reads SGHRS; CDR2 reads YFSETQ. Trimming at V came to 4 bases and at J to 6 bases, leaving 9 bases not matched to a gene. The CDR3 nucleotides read TGCGCCAGCAGCCCCCAAGGGACAGCAGATGGCTACACCTTC. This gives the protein CASSPQGTADGYTF.

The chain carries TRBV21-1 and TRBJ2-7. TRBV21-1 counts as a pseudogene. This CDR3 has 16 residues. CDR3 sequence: CASSNLWWVCSYEQYF. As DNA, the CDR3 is TGTGCCAGCAGCAATTTATGGTGGGTTTGCTCCTACGAGCAGTACTTC.

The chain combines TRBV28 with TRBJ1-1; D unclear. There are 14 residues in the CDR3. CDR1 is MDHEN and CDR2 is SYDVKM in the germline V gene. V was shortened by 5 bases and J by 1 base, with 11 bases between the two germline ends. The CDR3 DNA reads TGTGCCAGCAGTCCCCGACGGGGGAACACTGAAGCTTTCTTT. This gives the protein CASSPRRGNTEAFF.

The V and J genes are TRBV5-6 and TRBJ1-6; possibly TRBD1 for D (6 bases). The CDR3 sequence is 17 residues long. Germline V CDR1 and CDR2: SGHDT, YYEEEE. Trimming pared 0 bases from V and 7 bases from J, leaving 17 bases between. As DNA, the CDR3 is TGTGCCAGCAGCTTGGGGACAGTAGCTCTTCCGAATTCACCCCTCCACTTT. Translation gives CASSLGTVALPNSPLHF.

CDR3 residues: CASSMEGQSWETQYF. The CDR3 DNA reads as TGTGCCAGTAGTATGGAGGGACAGTCATGGGAGACCCAGTACTTC. The rearrangement links TRBV19 to TRBJ2-5; a weak D match, TRBD1 (7 bases). CDR3 length: 15 residues. Germline V gene data show CDR1 as LNHDA and CDR2 as SQIVND (reference sequence). V was pared by 3 bases and J by 5 bases, with 16 bases between. The variable domain in full, completed from reference TRBV19 and TRBJ2-5, reads DGGITQSPKYLFRKEGQNVTLSCEQNLNHDAMYWYRQDPGQGLRLIYYSQIVNDFQKGDIAEGYSVSREKKESFPLTVTSAQKNPTAFYLCASSMEGQSWETQYFGPGTRLLVL.